Listed here are 10 T cell receptor beta chains from one sample, sequenced in a study of cytomegalovirus exposure and HLA in healthy donors. A multiplex PCR was run with 60 Vbeta primers and 13 Jbeta primers. The method was immunoSEQ multiplex PCR; TCRdb's version includes in-frame clones alone and lacks a portion of them. The data show roughly 97,000 clones, 76% seen once. Sequenced sample: PBMCs. The receptors originated from a woman aged 18-29 years in good health and CMV-seropositive.

About this clone itself: One end of the junction does not line up with germline, which may come from a read error. The genes are TRBV6-5 and TRBJ2-1; D might be TRBD2 (5 bases). Germline V gene data show CDR1 as MNHEY and CDR2 as SVGAGI. This CDR3 is built from 16 residues. This chain's CDR3 is CASSYGSPGVGNGQFF. The CDR3, as DNA: TGTGCCAGCAGTTACGGTAGCCCCGGGGTGGGGAATGGGCAGTTCTTC.

This rearrangement joins TRBV9 to TRBJ2-2, with 9 bases fitting TRBD2. V lost 3 bases, J lost 4 bases, and 7 bases stayed unmatched. Per the germline V gene, CDR1 is SGDLS and CDR2 is YYNGEE. The CDR3 runs to 16 residues. For the CDR3, the DNA is TGTGCCAGCAGCGCGACTAGCGGAGACCCCACCGGGGAGCTGTTTTTT. This translates into CASSATSGDPTGELFF. Together with reference TRBV9 and TRBJ2-2, the CDR3 gives the full variable domain: DSGVTQTPKHLITATGQRVTLRCSPRSGDLSVYWYQQSLDQGLQFLIQYYNGEERAKGNILERFSAQQFPDLHSELNLSSLELGDSALYFCASSATSGDPTGELFFGEGSRLTVL.

This clone was seen a few times. V and J are TRBV19 and TRBJ1-6; TRBD1 might be the D (6 bases). The CDR3 is 14 amino acids. CDR1 and CDR2 from the germline V gene are LNHDA and SQIVND (reference sequence). V gave up 5 bases and J gave up 12 bases, with 17 bases separating them. The CDR3 coding sequence is TGTGCCAGTAGTTCCTCGACAGGACCCCTACCCCTCCACTTT. As protein: CASSSSTGPLPLHF.

The chain couples TRBV28 to TRBJ1-2, with D uncertain. Trimming pared 5 bases from V and 8 bases from J, leaving 12 bases between. The germline V gene has CDR1 MDHEN and CDR2 SYDVKM. This CDR3 comprises 12 residues. The CDR3 spells CASSPEAGGYTF. CDR3 in DNA: TGTGCCAGCAGTCCAGAGGCCGGCGGCTACACCTTC.

The chain carries TRBV4-1 and TRBJ2-7, with TRBD2 matching 13 bases. The CDR3 is 15 amino acids. The trim removed 4 bases at V and 3 bases at J, leaving 3 bases unmatched. CDR1 MGHRA and CDR2 YSYEKL come from the germline V gene. DNA for the CDR3: TGCGCCAGCAGCCCCAGGACTAGCGGGAGCTACGAGCAGTACTTC. It translates to CASSPRTSGSYEQYF.

The rearrangement joins TRBV2 to TRBJ1-1, with D perhaps TRBD1 (6 bases). The V end was cut by 5 bases, the J end by 2 bases, with 12 bases between. The germline CDR1 and CDR2 sequences are SNHLY and FYNNEI. The CDR3 sequence is 14 residues long. CDR3 sequence reads: CASSSQGLNTEAFF. CDR3 in DNA: TGTGCCAGCAGTTCACAGGGCCTAAACACTGAAGCTTTCTTT. Together with reference TRBV2 and TRBJ1-1, the CDR3 gives the full variable domain: EPEVTQTPSHQVTQMGQEVILRCVPISNHLYFYWYRQILGQKVEFLVSFYNNEISEKSEIFDDQFSVERPDGSNFTLKIRSTKLEDSAMYFCASSSQGLNTEAFFGQGTRLTVV.

There are many counts of this clone. This chain links TRBV5-1 with TRBJ2-1, with 7 bases identical to TRBD2. CDR1 is SGHRS, CDR2 YFSETQ, per germline. This CDR3 region has 14 residues. V lost 0 bases and J lost 9; bases outside the gene matches: 6. CDR3 amino acids: CASSLEGGPTEQFF. The DNA of the CDR3 is TGCGCCAGCAGCTTGGAGGGAGGGCCCACTGAGCAGTTCTTC. The entire variable domain, with the rest obtained from reference TRBV5-1 and TRBJ2-1, is as follows: KAGVTQTPRYLIKTRGQQVTLSCSPISGHRSVSWYQQTPGQGLQFLFEYFSETQRNKGNFPGRFSGRQFSNSRSEMNVSTLELGDSALYLCASSLEGGPTEQFFGPGTRLTVL.

The chain uses TRBV9 and TRBJ1-4, with D perhaps matching TRBD1 (5 bases). The CDR3 sequence is 15 residues long. The V gene lost 3 bases and the J gene lost 4 bases, with 13 bases spanning the gap. Looked up from germline, CDR1 is SGDLS and CDR2 is YYNGEE. CDR3 sequence (DNA): TGTGCCAGCAGCGCTGGGGGGACCTATAATGAAAAACTGTTTTTT. Translating gives CASSAGGTYNEKLFF.

This chain links TRBV7-2 with TRBJ1-2, with TRBD1 matching 10 bases. V gave up 5 bases and J gave up 4 bases; unmatched junction bases: 7. This CDR3 has 15 amino acids. Per germline, CDR1 SGHTA and CDR2 FQGNSA. The CDR3 DNA reads as TGTGCCAGCAGCCCTGTGGGACAGGGGCCCTATGGCTACACCTTC. This codes for CASSPVGQGPYGYTF.

This clone was seen more than once but under ten times. The V gene is TRBV6-6, the J gene TRBJ1-5; D not resolved. CDR3 length: 15 residues. The germline V gene has CDR1 MNHNY and CDR2 SVGAGI (reference sequence). The V end was cut by 6 bases, the J end by 0 bases, with 12 bases between. The CDR3 DNA reads as TGTGCCAGCAGACCCCAGAGGGATAGCAATCAGCCCCAGCATTTT. It codes for CASRPQRDSNQPQHF.